This TCR beta chain was documented in a study of regulatory T cells in long-lasting Graves disease. Sample time point: persistent/refractory GD, antithyroid drugs over 5 years with positive TRAb. PBMC-derived RNA was used for the TCR library. Study-level findings and limits: Between persistent patients, about 2,700 public clonotypes were shared, exceeding the roughly 940 shared between new patients. With persistent disease, TRBV28, TRBJ1-2 and TRBJ2-5 were the favored segments.

The germline CDR1 and CDR2 sequences are MNHEY and SMNVEV (reference sequence). The ends were cut back, 0 bases at V and 4 bases at J, with 13 bases in the middle. The CDR3 has 16 residues. This clonotype was recorded many times. Its antigen remains unknown. Building of the TCR beta libraries involved iRepertoire HTBI primers and Arm-PCR of CDR3 regions. Original data processing: Identified segments across samples numbered about 64 TRBV and more than 12 TRBJ. In TCRdb, the multiplex PCR reads were re-called with MiXCR into one record per CDR3 protein. What appears here as the V and J calls and clone size reflects TCRdb's work, not the paper's. The profile shows a few hundred thousand distinct CDR3 sequences, more than 20% of them singletons.

The chain employs TRBV27 and TRBJ1-5; D may be TRBD1 (5 bases). This TCR was recovered from a female donor with Graves disease. Sequenced material: peripheral blood mononuclear cells (PBMCs), taken when the disease was refractory, from a patient treated with antithyroid drugs. CDR3 bases: TGTGCCAGCAGTTTATCAACGGACGGGGCAAATCAGCCCCAGCATTTT. Its translation: CASSLSTDGANQPQHF.